This T cell receptor beta chain was sequenced during a study of cytomegalovirus exposure and HLA in healthy donors. General study results and limits: For TCR beta chains, V- and J-gene trimming was later linked to a missense DCLRE1C variant. DRB1 had the most TCR associations and HLA-C the fewest, a later analysis found, with rates varying by HLA locus.

On this clone: Its cognate antigen is unknown.

The germline gives CDR1 LNHNV, CDR2 YYDKDF (reference sequence). The CDR3 is made up of 12 amino acids. V was pared by 1 base and J by 6 bases, with 7 bases between. The PCR made use of 60 Vbeta and 13 Jbeta primers. The method was immunoSEQ multiplex PCR; TCRdb's version includes in-frame clones alone and lacks a portion of them. The data hold some 110,000 clones, with more than 65% observed a single time. The V and J genes are TRBV15 and TRBJ2-7, with no clear D. The sequence was collected from a woman aged 25 to 39 in good health and CMV-seronegative. Input material: PBMCs. Written as DNA, the CDR3 is TGTGCCACCAGCAGAGGAGGCGGCGAGCAGTACTTC. Amino acids: CATSRGGGEQYF. Full variable domain (missing parts from reference TRBV15 and TRBJ2-7): DAMVIQNPRYQVTQFGKPVTLSCSQTLNHNVMYWYQQKSSQAPKLLFHYYDKDFNNEADTPDNFQSRRPNTSFCFLDIRSPGLGDTAMYLCATSRGGGEQYFGPGTRLTVT.